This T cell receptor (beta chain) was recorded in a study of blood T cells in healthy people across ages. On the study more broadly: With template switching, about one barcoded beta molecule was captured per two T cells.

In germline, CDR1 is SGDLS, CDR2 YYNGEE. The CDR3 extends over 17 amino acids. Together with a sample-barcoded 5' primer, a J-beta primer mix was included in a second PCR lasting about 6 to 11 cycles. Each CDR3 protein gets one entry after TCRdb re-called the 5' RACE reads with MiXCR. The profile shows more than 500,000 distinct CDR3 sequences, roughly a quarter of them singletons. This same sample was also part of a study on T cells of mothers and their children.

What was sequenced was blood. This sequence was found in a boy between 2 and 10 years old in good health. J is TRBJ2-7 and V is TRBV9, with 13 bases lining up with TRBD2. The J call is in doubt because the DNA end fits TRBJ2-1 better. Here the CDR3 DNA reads TGTGCCAGCAGCGTTACCGGGACTAGCGGGACCAACGGCGAGCAGTTCTTC. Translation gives CASSVTGTSGTNGEQFF.